This entry features one TCR beta chain sequence. Its target is unknown. Study findings and constraints: Greatest tumor Treg TCR overlap was with tumor naive CD4+ cells.

Full-length variable regions came from constant-region reverse primers plus semi-nested Nested Universal Primer A PCR. TCRdb analysed the 5' RACE reads with MiXCR anew, one entry per CDR3 protein. The repertoire includes nearly 40,000 distinct CDR3 sequences, around 18% of them detected once, and approximately 3% sits in the top ten. V was pared by 5 bases and J by 8 bases, with 18 bases between. CDR1 and CDR2 (germline): SEHNR, FQNEAQ (reference sequence). The CDR3 totals 15 residues. V and J are TRBV7-9 and TRBJ1-4, with TRBD1 as a possible D gene (6 bases). The material sequenced was naive CD4+ T cells sorted from a lymph node. Indicated subset: naive CD4+ T cells, CD4+CD45RA+CD25-. The sequence was obtained from a female donor with breast cancer. The CDR3 sequence: CASSGWGQPEEKLFF. For the CDR3, the DNA is TGTGCCAGCAGCGGGTGGGGACAACCTGAGGAAAAACTGTTTTTT.